Listed below are T cell receptor beta chains from one sample, sequenced in a study of blood T cell repertoires in COVID-19. Assay: immunoSEQ multiplex PCR; the TCRdb copy retains only in-frame clones and omits some. This sample yields about 130,000 clones, of which around 73% are seen a single time; about a tenth belongs to the top ten. The specimen sequenced was peripheral blood. The receptor set was obtained from a man aged 60 to 75 who had recovered from COVID-19. CDR3s include the opening cysteine and the closing phenylalanine or tryptophan. A D gene is named only where the DNA matches it firmly. Part of the rows lack a size; the others show once, few, many or a class for expanded clones.

J gene,clone size,V gene,D gene,CDR3 protein,CDR3 DNA
TRBJ2-6,-,TRBV4-2,TRBD2,CASSQEAGAGANVLTF,TGTGCCAGCAGCCAAGAAGCGGGGGCCGGGGCCAACGTCCTGACTTTC
TRBJ1-2,once,TRBV30,TRBD1,CAWSVGDRASYTF,TGTGCCTGGAGTGTGGGGGACAGGGCTAGCTACACCTTC
TRBJ2-1,once,TRBV4-3,TRBD2,CASSQDPGLAGVNEQFF,TGCGCCAGCAGCCAAGATCCGGGACTAGCGGGAGTCAATGAGCAGTTCTTC
TRBJ1-1,-,TRBV20-1,TRBD1,CSCRSGGEAFF,TGCAGCTGCCGGTCAGGGGGTGAAGCTTTCTTT
TRBJ2-3,-,TRBV7-2,-,CASSWGSRDTQYF,TGTGCCAGCAGCTGGGGCAGTAGAGATACGCAGTATTTT
TRBJ2-7,once,TRBV14,-,CASSQVLSAGGQYF,TGTGCCAGCAGCCAAGTGCTCAGCGCAGGAGGGCAGTACTTC
TRBJ2-7,-,TRBV5-6,TRBD1,CASSYLVRGRINEQYF,TGTGCCAGCAGCTACTTGGTAAGGGGGCGCATAAACGAGCAGTACTTC
TRBJ2-2,once,TRBV9,TRBD2,CASSASGGATGELFF,TGTGCCAGCAGCGCCTCGGGAGGGGCCACCGGGGAGCTGTTTTTT
TRBJ2-4,-,TRBV6-5,TRBD2,CASRAGGENIQYF,TGTGCCAGCAGAGCTGGGGGGGAGAACATTCAGTACTTC
TRBJ2-2,-,TRBV28,TRBD2,CASSPQREWVGELFF,TGTGCCAGCAGCCCCCAGCGGGAGTGGGTCGGGGAGCTGTTTTTT
TRBJ2-7,once,TRBV6-1,-,CASSEGWGLEQYF,TGTGCCAGCAGTGAAGGCTGGGGGCTGGAGCAGTACTTC
TRBJ2-5,-,TRBV29-1,TRBD1,CSVAGGTVGKTQYF,TGCAGCGTTGCCGGTGGGACAGTCGGGAAGACCCAGTACTTC
TRBJ1-1,few,TRBV6-6,-,CASSSAYSGGGTEAFF,TGTGCCAGCAGTTCGGCTTACTCGGGAGGGGGCACTGAAGCTTTCTTT
TRBJ2-2,-,TRBV10-3,-,CAISESYTNTGELFF,TGTGCCATCAGTGAGTCTTATACGAACACCGGGGAGCTGTTTTTT
TRBJ2-1,-,TRBV7-8,TRBD2,CASSPRLAAFSEQFF,TGTGCCAGCAGCCCACGACTAGCGGCATTTTCTGAGCAGTTCTTC
TRBJ2-7,once,TRBV30,TRBD2,CAWTPWGGTYEQYF,TGTGCCTGGACCCCCTGGGGGGGGACCTACGAGCAGTACTTC
TRBJ2-7,-,TRBV7-9,-,CASSLVPLEGGSYEQYF,TGTGCCAGCAGCTTAGTCCCCCTCGAAGGGGGCTCCTACGAGCAGTACTTC
TRBJ1-5,-,TRBV19,-,CASRFQNQPQHF,TGTGCCAGTAGGTTTCAAAATCAGCCCCAGCATTTT
TRBJ2-5,-,TRBV3-1/TRBV3-2,TRBD1,CASSPSVTGWGKETQYF,TGTGCCAGCAGCCCAAGTGTGACAGGGTGGGGTAAAGAGACCCAGTACTTC
TRBJ1-4,-,TRBV9,TRBD1,CASSVGTGVANEKLFF,TGTGCCAGCAGCGTTGGGACAGGAGTGGCTAATGAAAAACTGTTTTTT
TRBJ2-1,-,TRBV2,-,CASSDEAGWNNEQFF,TGTGCCAGCAGTGATGAAGCGGGTTGGAACAATGAGCAGTTCTTC
TRBJ1-2,-,TRBV6-5,-,CASRKAWEDYGYTF,TGTGCCAGCAGGAAGGCATGGGAGGACTATGGCTACACCTTC
TRBJ1-2,-,TRBV7-3,TRBD1,CASSSGGDYGYTF,TGTGCCAGCAGCTCAGGGGGCGACTATGGCTACACCTTC
TRBJ2-3,-,TRBV27,TRBD1,CASSWDLGDRGLAAQYF,TGTGCCAGCAGTTGGGACCTCGGGGACAGGGGTTTAGCTGCGCAGTATTTT
TRBJ1-3,-,TRBV7-9,TRBD1,CASSQGGPGNTIYF,TGTGCCAGCAGCCAAGGGGGCCCCGGAAACACCATATATTTT
TRBJ2-7,-,TRBV20-1,TRBD2,CSASTSSGRGHEQYF,TGCAGTGCTAGTACCTCTAGCGGGAGAGGGCACGAGCAGTACTTC
TRBJ2-7,-,TRBV2,TRBD2,CASGGGRYRMSSYEQYF,TGTGCCAGCGGGGGGGGAAGGTATCGGATGAGCTCCTACGAGCAGTACTTC
TRBJ2-7,once,TRBV27,TRBD2,CASSLRLAGGYEQYF,TGTGCCAGCAGTTTACGGCTAGCGGGAGGCTACGAGCAGTACTTC
TRBJ2-7,-,TRBV27,-,CASSFGQRDEQYF,TGTGCCAGCAGTTTCGGACAACGGGACGAGCAGTACTTC
TRBJ1-2,-,TRBV6-2/TRBV6-3,-,CASSYAGEWGYTF,TGTGCCAGCAGTTACGCGGGGGAATGGGGCTACACCTTC
TRBJ2-2,-,TRBV4-1,TRBD2,CASSQTSGGVNTGELFF,TGCGCCAGCAGCCAGACTAGCGGGGGGGTGAACACCGGGGAGCTGTTTTTT
TRBJ1-3,-,TRBV9,-,CASSVQGISGNTIYF,TGTGCCAGCAGCGTACAGGGTATCTCTGGAAACACCATATATTTT
TRBJ2-1,-,TRBV11-2,TRBD2,CASSSRDYYNEQFF,TGTGCCAGCAGCTCCCGGGACTACTACAATGAGCAGTTCTTC
TRBJ1-6,-,TRBV28,TRBD1,CASSFQGARVTSPLHF,TGTGCCAGCAGTTTTCAGGGGGCAAGGGTTACTTCACCCCTCCACTTT
TRBJ2-1,-,TRBV10-3,-,CAISESKSGRGSYNEQFF,TGTGCCATCAGTGAGTCGAAATCGGGTAGGGGTTCCTACAATGAGCAGTTCTTC
TRBJ2-7,-,TRBV5-4,-,CASSLGAAPGNEQYF,TGTGCCAGCAGCTTGGGGGCGGCTCCGGGGAACGAGCAGTACTTC
TRBJ2-7,few,TRBV5-6,-,CASSWRLEADEQYF,TGTGCCAGCAGCTGGAGGTTGGAGGCGGACGAGCAGTACTTC
TRBJ1-5,-,TRBV6-2/TRBV6-3,TRBD1,CASSSIDRGHSQPQHF,TGTGCCAGCAGTTCCATTGACAGGGGGCATAGTCAGCCCCAGCATTTT
TRBJ2-2,-,TRBV3-1/TRBV3-2,-,CASSQVEGNTGELFF,TGTGCCAGCAGCCAAGTGGAGGGTAACACCGGGGAGCTGTTTTTT
TRBJ2-2,-,TRBV7-8,TRBD1,CASSRGGQGVLFF,TGTGCCAGCAGCCGAGGGGGACAGGGGGTACTGTTTTTT
TRBJ2-6,-,TRBV18,-,CASSPAPQTYFRGSGANVLTF,TGTGCCAGCTCACCAGCGCCACAGACGTACTTTCGGGGATCCGGGGCCAACGTCCTGACTTTC
TRBJ2-4,-,TRBV4-3,TRBD2,CASSQSGTSGAKNIQYF,TGCGCCAGCAGCCAGTCTGGGACTAGCGGGGCCAAAAACATTCAGTACTTC
TRBJ2-1,once,TRBV9,TRBD2,CASSVVDSGIDEQFF,TGTGCCAGCAGCGTAGTCGATAGCGGGATCGATGAGCAGTTCTTC
TRBJ1-6,-,TRBV20-1,TRBD1,CSASRTGGQHSPLHF,TGCAGTGCTAGTAGGACAGGGGGCCAACATTCACCCCTCCACTTT
TRBJ2-3,-,TRBV23-1,-,CASSQETTGTDTQYF,TGCGCCAGCAGTCAAGAAACTACTGGGACAGATACGCAGTATTTT